The rows below give T cell receptor beta chains drawn from one sample of a study of cytomegalovirus exposure and HLA in healthy donors. Clones were read by immunoSEQ multiplex PCR, and TCRdb kept only the in-frame ones, dropping some. Among almost 200,000 clones, 80% to 85% were seen once, and the ten largest hold around 1.3%. Source material: PBMCs. These receptors originate from a woman in her thirties in good health and CMV-seronegative. The CDR3 runs from the conserved cysteine through the conserved F or W. A D gene is named only where the DNA matches it firmly. Clone sizes are given selectively: once, few, many, or a class where the clone is expanded.

TRBJ1-2	TRBV2	.	TRBD1	CASRGEWDRFKTNYGYTF	TGTGCCAGCAGGGGGGAGTGGGACAGATTTAAGACTAACTATGGCTACACCTTC
TRBJ1-2	TRBV9	.	TRBD1	CASSVAQGDGYTF	TGTGCCAGCAGCGTAGCACAGGGGGACGGCTACACCTTC
TRBJ2-2	TRBV7-7	.	TRBD1	CASSSRRTGPSGTGELFF	TGTGCCAGCAGCTCCCGAAGGACAGGCCCCTCGGGCACCGGGGAGCTGTTTTTT
TRBJ2-3	TRBV5-4	.	TRBD1	CASSAGQATGDTQYF	TGTGCCAGCAGCGCGGGACAGGCGACGGGAGATACGCAGTATTTT
TRBJ2-7	TRBV4-1	.	.	CASSQGSGAPYEQYF	TGCGCCAGCAGCCAAGGATCTGGGGCACCCTACGAGCAGTACTTC
TRBJ2-3	TRBV7-6	.	TRBD2	CASSPKVRSGGPLTGTDTQYF	TGTGCCAGCAGCCCCAAGGTGAGGAGCGGGGGGCCACTTACTGGCACAGATACGCAGTATTTT
TRBJ2-7	TRBV7-9	once	.	CASSSVAPGEQYF	TGTGCCAGCAGCTCGGTCGCCCCGGGTGAGCAGTACTTC
TRBJ2-7	TRBV5-1	.	TRBD1	CASSGGQGYEQYF	TGCGCCAGCAGCGGCGGACAGGGGTACGAGCAGTACTTC
TRBJ1-2	TRBV18	few	.	CASSPGTDYGYTF	TGTGCCAGCTCACCAGGGACTGACTATGGCTACACCTTC
TRBJ1-4	TRBV5-8	.	TRBD1	CASSRGQILASEKLFF	TGTGCCAGCAGCCGGGGACAGATACTGGCTTCTGAAAAACTGTTTTTT
TRBJ1-2	TRBV5-4	.	.	CASSFTGSGTYGYTF	TGTGCCAGCAGTTTTACAGGGAGCGGCACCTATGGCTACACCTTC
TRBJ1-5	TRBV5-4	few	TRBD1	CASSFGTGRVGSNQPQHF	TGTGCCAGCAGCTTCGGGACAGGCCGGGTGGGGAGCAATCAGCCCCAGCATTTT
TRBJ2-7	TRBV14	few	.	CASSLTTTDSYEQYF	TGTGCCAGCAGCCTTACCACGACAGATTCCTACGAGCAGTACTTC
TRBJ1-1	TRBV6-1	once	.	CASSDQGWNTEAFF	TGTGCCAGCAGTGACCAGGGGTGGAACACTGAAGCTTTCTTT
TRBJ1-5	TRBV28	.	.	CASSPPGGPQHF	TGTGCCAGCAGTCCCCCCGGGGGGCCCCAGCATTTT
TRBJ2-7	TRBV28	.	.	CASSSHPPGEEVQYF	TGTGCCAGCAGTTCCCACCCCCCCGGGGAAGAGGTGCAGTACTTC
TRBJ1-2	TRBV25-1	.	.	CASSESGGASGYTF	TGTGCCAGCAGTGAATCTGGCGGAGCTTCGGGCTACACCTTC
TRBJ2-7	TRBV5-6	.	TRBD2	CASTKRGLAGGPGYF	TGTGCCAGCACCAAAAGGGGACTAGCGGGAGGGCCAGGTTACTTC
TRBJ2-1	TRBV11-2	.	TRBD2	CASRGAGLADYNEQFF	TGTGCCAGCAGAGGTGCGGGACTAGCGGATTACAATGAGCAGTTCTTC
TRBJ2-3	TRBV12-5	.	TRBD2	CASGFASGSLHTQYF	TGTGCTAGTGGTTTCGCTAGCGGGAGTTTACATACGCAGTATTTT
TRBJ2-1	TRBV19	.	.	CASSRLGAYNEQFF	TGTGCCAGTAGCCGCCTTGGAGCCTACAATGAGCAGTTCTTC
TRBJ2-1	TRBV10-3	medium-sized	.	CAISAGEGDSNEQFF	TGTGCCATCAGTGCGGGGGAAGGGGACTCCAATGAGCAGTTCTTC
TRBJ2-3	TRBV2	.	.	CASSEGGGAIGTQYF	TGTGCCAGCAGTGAAGGGGGCGGGGCGATCGGTACGCAGTATTTT
TRBJ1-3	TRBV6-5	.	TRBD1	CASSYSTGRGVNTIYF	TGTGCCAGCAGTTACTCGACAGGGAGAGGTGTAAACACCATATATTTT
TRBJ1-3	TRBV28	.	.	CASSLLDRLRISGNTIYF	TGTGCCAGCAGTTTATTGGACAGACTAAGAATCTCTGGAAACACCATATATTTT
TRBJ2-5	TRBV30	.	TRBD1	CAWSNRGETQYF	TGTGCCTGGAGTAACAGGGGGGAGACCCAGTACTTC
TRBJ1-1	TRBV7-3	.	.	CASSLSYRGEAFF	TGTGCCAGCAGCTTAAGTTATCGGGGTGAAGCTTTCTTT
TRBJ2-4	TRBV25-1	few	TRBD1	CASSEWGTGEIQYF	TGTGCCAGCAGTGAATGGGGGACAGGGGAAATTCAGTACTTC
TRBJ1-4	TRBV5-4	.	.	CASSLMGLTNEKLFF	TGTGCCAGCAGCTTAATGGGGCTAACTAATGAAAAACTGTTTTTT
TRBJ2-1	TRBV30	.	.	CAWSVSRYNEQFF	TGTGCCTGGAGTGTTTCCAGATACAATGAGCAGTTCTTC
TRBJ2-7	TRBV28	.	TRBD1	CASSLRQGKKYEQYF	TGTGCCAGCAGTTTGAGACAGGGGAAAAAGTACGAGCAGTACTTC
TRBJ2-5	TRBV6-1	.	.	CASSERRGETQYF	TGTGCCAGCAGTGAACGGCGGGGAGAGACCCAGTACTTC
TRBJ2-1	TRBV29-1	.	TRBD1	CSAIALPGTGVLDEQFF	TGCAGCGCAATAGCTTTACCCGGGACAGGGGTATTGGATGAGCAGTTCTTC
TRBJ1-6	TRBV4-2	.	TRBD1	CASSLFGQASSYNSPLHF	TGTGCCAGCAGCCTTTTCGGACAGGCGAGCTCCTATAATTCACCCCTCCACTTT
TRBJ2-4	TRBV2	.	TRBD1	CASSARTGIAKNIQYF	TGTGCCAGCAGTGCCCGGACAGGAATAGCCAAAAACATTCAGTACTTC
TRBJ1-5	TRBV7-8	.	.	CASSLARGRGQPQHF	TGTGCCAGCAGCTTAGCGCGGGGGAGGGGGCAGCCCCAGCATTTT
TRBJ2-1	TRBV6-4	.	TRBD2	CASSDPAGKGSYNEQFF	TGTGCCAGCAGTGATCCAGCGGGAAAAGGTTCCTACAATGAGCAGTTCTTC
TRBJ2-3	TRBV5-1	.	TRBD2	CASILAGGTDTQYF	TGCGCCAGCATCTTAGCGGGAGGGACAGATACGCAGTATTTT
TRBJ1-2	TRBV6-1	.	.	CASSEFGGPSNYGYTF	TGTGCCAGCAGTGAATTCGGTGGGCCTTCTAACTATGGCTACACCTTC
TRBJ1-2	TRBV10-3	.	TRBD1	CAISTGEGDGYTF	TGTGCCATCAGCACAGGGGAAGGGGATGGCTACACCTTC
TRBJ2-2	TRBV30	.	TRBD2	CAWSVLAGGFNTGELFF	TGTGCCTGGAGTGTACTAGCGGGAGGGTTTAACACCGGGGAGCTGTTTTTT
TRBJ2-3	TRBV2	few	.	CASSLGGLSTNTDTQYF	TGTGCCAGCAGCCTAGGGGGTTTATCCACCAACACAGATACGCAGTATTTT
TRBJ2-7	TRBV4-2	.	TRBD1	CASSHDPDRGYEQYF	TGTGCCAGCAGCCACGACCCTGACAGGGGCTACGAGCAGTACTTC
TRBJ1-2	TRBV5-1	.	TRBD1	CASQDRANYGYTF	TGCGCCAGCCAGGACAGGGCTAACTATGGCTACACCTTC
TRBJ2-7	TRBV27	.	.	CASSSRVATYEQYF	TGTGCCAGCAGCTCCCGGGTTGCTACGTACGAGCAGTACTTC
TRBJ2-3	TRBV28	.	.	CASSFSGSQYF	TGTGCCAGCAGTTTCTCCGGGTCGCAGTATTTT
TRBJ2-1	TRBV29-1	once	TRBD2	CSVELAGWGSYNEQFF	TGCAGCGTTGAGCTAGCGGGATGGGGCTCCTACAATGAGCAGTTCTTC
TRBJ2-2	TRBV7-7	.	.	CASSLGQNTGELFF	TGTGCCAGCAGCCTGGGACAGAACACCGGGGAGCTGTTTTTT
TRBJ2-3	TRBV6-4	.	TRBD2	CASSKRGADTDTQYF	TGTGCCAGCAGTAAGCGGGGGGCCGACACAGATACGCAGTATTTT
TRBJ1-1	TRBV28	.	.	CASPVSGGAWSEAFF	TGTGCCAGCCCTGTTAGCGGGGGTGCGTGGTCTGAAGCTTTCTTT
TRBJ2-3	TRBV5-4	.	TRBD1	CASSFLDRDITDTQYF	TGTGCCAGCAGCTTCCTGGACAGGGACATCACAGATACGCAGTATTTT